This T cell receptor (beta chain) was sequenced for a study of T cells in Graves' hyperthyroidism and ophthalmopathy (dated by TCRdb to 2018 to 2020). Study-level background: Peripheral blood was collected at initial diagnosis, before any treatment. Whether ophthalmopathy could be predicted prospectively was tested in an independent validation cohort made up of about 18 hyperthyroidism patients plus 17 patients who later progressed to ophthalmopathy. To identify distinguishing TCR V-J signatures, a discovery cohort of around 100 patients was used, comprising 43 with Graves' ophthalmopathy and approximately 58 with stable Graves' hyperthyroidism. After sampling, hyperthyroidism patients received methimazole starting at 30 mg daily, and ophthalmopathy patients received high-dose intravenous methylprednisolone. For training and testing, the 95 to 100 patients in the discovery cohort were randomly divided in a 7:3 ratio. The paper reports TCR Vbeta CDR3 sequencing of more than 120 peripheral blood samples: some 44 ophthalmopathy, fewer than 80 hyperthyroidism and approximately 17 progressor patients. The study also compared thyroid tissue and blood T-cell repertoires from more than 5 Graves' hyperthyroidism patients. Study-wide conclusions, independent of this receptor: Most expanded thyroid clonotypes (frequency above 0.001) were also found in blood, which suggests that blood repertoires may mirror thyroid immune responses. No statistical method was used to set the sample size in advance, and investigators knew the group allocation. Ophthalmopathy was separated from stable hyperthyroidism by a 13 V-J signature model, with 85% to 90% sensitivity and about 81% specificity obtained in cross-validation and 80%/75% obtained in testing. In validation, progression to ophthalmopathy was predicted by the model with 70.59% sensitivity and 72% to 85% specificity, a median of roughly 6.4 months before onset.

TCR beta CDR3 regions were amplified from RNA transcripts. A first-round RT-PCR of the TCR CDR3 used the HTBI primer set with the Qiagen OneStep RT-PCR kit. A second multiplex PCR round built the libraries, followed by size selection and purification. The libraries were sequenced on an Illumina HiSeq2000 using paired-end 100 bp reads. The authors' analysis ran thus. SOAPnuke was used to process the raw data, removing reads that contained adapters or uncalled bases, had a mean Phred below 15, or lacked an exact match to the constant primer or identifier. High-quality paired reads were merged using COPE v1.2.5, and each unique nucleotide sequence was defined as a clonotype. MiTCR v1.1 was used to align the clonotypes against IMGT TRBV, TRBD and TRBJ reference segments. The analysis was restricted to V-J combinations with a frequency above 0.0001, which together covered 99.2% of the repertoires. The TCS score was defined as F50 (clonal expansion) divided by E x V (chaos), with BLOSUM62-based TCRdist calculated between CDR3 peptides within each V-J. Welch's t-statistics and random forest reduced just over 500 V-J features to about 12, which were used in a naive Bayes classifier (R e1071). TCRdb redid the processing of the public reads, applying fastp at Q25 and MiXCR, and retained in-frame beta chains. Records with the same CDR3 protein are collapsed into one entry carrying the most frequent genes and DNA. These V and J calls derive from TCRdb rather than the authors' analysis. This sample holds about 600,000 distinct CDR3 sequences; approximately 15% were observed only once. The top ten constitute roughly an eighth of the sample.

Trimming removed 7 bases from V and 0 bases from J, leaving 16 bases between the germline ends. The germline V gene specifies MNHEY as CDR1 and SVGEGT as CDR2. Spanning cysteine to phenylalanine, the CDR3 consists of 15 amino acids. The read is trimmed to its CDR3 DNA, 45 bases read in frame from base 1. This clonotype was observed at least ten times. It lacks a known antigen. It has no much larger one-base neighbor in the sample; base qualities were not kept. In the ophthalmopathy patients, disease was moderately to severely active, with a Clinical Activity Score of 3 or more, a NOSPECS grade of 4 or more, and a duration of less than 3 months. The study excluded patients with uncontrolled infections, other autoimmune diseases, pregnancy or lactation. Clinical symptoms, serum thyroxine and TRAb, thyroid ultrasound, and orbital computed tomography formed the basis for the diagnoses. PBMCs were separated from 7.5 to 10 ml of fresh peripheral blood using Ficoll-Paque density gradient centrifugation. Total RNA was extracted using Trizol reagent, and RNA quality was assessed on an Agilent 2100 Bioanalyzer.

This TCR came from a woman aged 45-60 years with Graves' ophthalmopathy. The specimen was blood. The sequence links TRBV6-2 or TRBV6-3 to TRBJ2-7, with the D call perhaps TRBD1 or TRBD2, as 5 bases match in each case. The bases are TGTGCCAGCACCCCCGACGGGGCGCACTCCTACGAGCAGTACTTC. It specifies CASTPDGAHSYEQYF.